This TCR beta chain was recorded in a study of T cell responses to AZD1222 COVID-19 vaccine. Libraries were prepared by immunoSEQ multiplex PCR; TCRdb keeps only in-frame clonotypes and omits some of them. Seen here are some 120,000 clones, approximately 85% observed once, and the top ten hold about 8.5%. About this clone itself: As yet, its antigen is unknown.

Trimming cost V 4 bases and J 9 bases, with 14 bases left between them. The CDR3 has 13 residues. CDR1 and CDR2 from the germline V gene are SGHTS and YDEGEE. Findings of the study overall: Repertoire samples came only from after the peak T cell response. Reportedly, close to half of spike-specific TCRs are directed against unmutated variant regions. Among AZD1222 vaccinees, only six were seropositive at baseline.

The material was peripheral blood, obtained on day 0 of AZD1222 vaccination. The rearrangement links TRBV5-8 to TRBJ2-1; possibly TRBD1 for D (5 bases). The receptor was derived from an adult in good health. CDR3 coding DNA: TGTGCCAGCAGCCGTCTCAGGGCCGGTGAGCAGTTCTTC. Translated, it gives CASSRLRAGEQFF.